The rows below give T cell receptor beta chains drawn from one sample of a study of T cell repertoires in cytomegalovirus infection. No cognate antigen is known for these TCRs. TCRdb re-called the reads through MiXCR, storing one row per CDR3 protein. This sample has 150,000 or so distinct CDR3 sequences, with approximately 30% found just once. This specimen consisted of CD8+ T cells from cultured PBMCs, obtained from culture after CMV antigen stimulation. These receptors were taken from a human donor in good health (CMV status not recorded). Some clones in this sample may be carry-over from other donors' samples. CDR3s include the opening cysteine and the closing phenylalanine or tryptophan. Each record gives: CDR3 length, V gene, D gene, J gene, clone size, CDR3 protein, CDR3 DNA. A D gene is named only where the DNA matches it firmly. Clone size, where shown, is once, few, many, or a class for clones that have expanded.

>15|TRBV19|NA|TRBJ1-1|few
CASSIQHTQNTEAFF
TGTGCCAGTAGTATCCAACATACACAGAACACTGAAGCTTTCTTT
>13|TRBV20-1|TRBD2|TRBJ2-7|NA
CSAGGLAGSEQYF
TGCAGTGCTGGGGGACTAGCGGGGAGCGAGCAGTACTTC
>12|TRBV6-1|NA|TRBJ1-6|few
CASSLDLSPLHF
TGTGCCAGCAGCCTCGATCTTTCACCCCTCCACTTT
>13|TRBV19|NA|TRBJ1-2|NA
CATSLYGNYGYTF
TGTGCCACCTCACTTTACGGCAACTATGGCTACACCTTC
>14|TRBV12-3/TRBV12-4|NA|TRBJ1-1|NA
CASSFVQRHAEAFF
TGTGCCAGCAGTTTTGTGCAGAGGCACGCTGAAGCTTTCTTT
>14|TRBV19|NA|TRBJ1-1|NA
CASRGDWGGTEAFF
TGTGCCAGTAGGGGGGATTGGGGCGGAACTGAAGCTTTCTTT
>13|TRBV2|NA|TRBJ1-1|once
CASRPSGRPEAFF
TGTGCCAGCCGTCCCTCGGGGCGACCTGAAGCTTTCTTT
>13|TRBV19|NA|TRBJ2-2|NA
CASSFPNTGELFF
TGTGCCAGTAGTTTCCCGAACACCGGGGAGCTGTTTTTT
>11|TRBV28|NA|TRBJ2-7|many
CASTSAYEQYF
TGTGCCAGCACCAGTGCTTACGAGCAGTACTTC
>12|TRBV29-1|NA|TRBJ1-2|NA
CSVDRDNYGYTF
TGCAGCGTTGACAGGGATAACTATGGCTACACCTTC
>14|TRBV7-8|NA|TRBJ2-1|NA
CASSFYDSYNEQFF
TGTGCCAGCAGCTTCTATGACTCCTACAATGAGCAGTTCTTC
>12|TRBV6-2/TRBV6-3|NA|TRBJ2-7|few
CASSYSSYEQYF
TGTGCCAGCAGTTACTCCTCCTACGAGCAGTACTTC
>14|TRBV5-8|NA|TRBJ2-7|few
CASSLKVISYEQYF
TGTGCCAGCAGCTTGAAGGTGATCTCCTACGAGCAGTACTTC
>16|TRBV20-1|TRBD2|TRBJ2-1|NA
CSARDRNERGGREQFF
TGCAGTGCTAGAGATAGGAACGAGCGGGGGGGACGTGAGCAGTTCTTC
>17|TRBV7-2|NA|TRBJ2-7|many
CASSQRLSPDRTYEQYF
TGTGCCAGCAGCCAACGTTTGTCTCCCGACAGGACCTACGAGCAGTACTTC
>15|TRBV12-3/TRBV12-4|TRBD1|TRBJ2-1|NA
CASSFETGGVNEQFF
TGTGCCAGCAGTTTTGAGACAGGGGGGGTAAATGAGCAGTTCTTC
>15|TRBV15|NA|TRBJ1-5|few
CATSRDLGGNQPQHF
TGTGCCACCAGCAGAGATTTGGGGGGCAATCAGCCCCAGCATTTT
>13|TRBV6-1|NA|TRBJ1-5|NA
CASSDSSNQPQHF
TGTGCCAGCTCAGACAGTAGCAATCAGCCCCAGCATTTT
>17|TRBV7-8|NA|TRBJ1-6|medium-sized
CASSLVPGQKYNSPLHF
TGTGCCAGCAGCTTAGTCCCTGGACAGAAGTATAATTCACCCCTCCACTTT
>13|TRBV7-6|NA|TRBJ2-7|few
CASSLGEAYEQYF
TGTGCCAGCAGCTTAGGGGAGGCCTACGAGCAGTACTTC
>14|TRBV14|NA|TRBJ1-2|NA
CASSQEPGDYGYTF
TGTGCCAGCAGCCAAGAACCTGGAGACTATGGCTACACCTTC
>14|TRBV12-3/TRBV12-4|NA|TRBJ2-7|NA
CASSFFTEAYEQYF
TGTGCCAGCAGTTTTTTCACGGAAGCCTACGAGCAGTACTTC
>13|TRBV4-3|NA|TRBJ2-3|NA
CASSQLGGDTQYF
TGCGCCAGCAGCCAATTGGGTGGGGATACGCAGTATTTT
>15|TRBV5-4|TRBD2|TRBJ2-7|NA
CASSGMASGAYEQYF
TGTGCCAGCAGCGGGATGGCTAGCGGGGCCTACGAGCAGTACTTC
>15|TRBV7-9|NA|TRBJ2-1|few
CASSSGAIVGHEQFF
TGTGCCAGCAGCTCCGGGGCTATAGTCGGGCATGAGCAGTTCTTC
>14|TRBV28|NA|TRBJ1-5|NA
CASSFLGSDQPQHF
TGTGCCAGCAGTTTTCTTGGGTCTGATCAGCCCCAGCATTTT
>18|TRBV7-6|NA|TRBJ2-3|many
CASSLEHQEQGGTDTQYF
TGTGCCAGCAGCTTAGAGCATCAGGAGCAAGGGGGCACAGATACGCAGTATTTT
>17|TRBV30|TRBD2|TRBJ2-4|NA
CAWSVYLAGGTKDIQYF
TGTGCCTGGAGTGTATATCTAGCGGGGGGGACTAAGGACATTCAGTACTTC